This entry describes one T cell receptor (beta chain). Its antigen is currently unknown. Germline V gene sequence: CDR1 GTSNPN, CDR2 SVGIG (reference sequence). There are 12 residues in the CDR3. The V and J ends lost 5 bases and 4 bases respectively, with 12 bases between them. The donors were part of the validation cohort of 95 to 150 subjects. That cohort was separate from the first cohort, which comprised fewer than 800 subjects. Assay used: immunoSEQ multiplex PCR; TCRdb lists only in-frame clones, some missing. Here the sample spans about 160,000 clones, 80% to 85% being singletons. The sample belongs to a study of cytomegalovirus exposure and HLA in healthy donors. Study-level points and caveats: Rarity marked most TCR sequences, yet some public TCRs occurred in many donors. Subsequent analysis found a tendency for first-cohort TCR clusters to co-occur within the 90 to 150 validation repertoires. The listing of 150 or so TCR beta chains classed them as cytomegalovirus-associated.

The sequenced sample was PBMCs. The chain combines TRBV30 with TRBJ2-7, with a possible D match to TRBD1 (5 bases). The clonotype comes from a young man in good health and CMV-seropositive. CDR3 protein: CAWSPGNYEQYF. In DNA, the CDR3 is TGTGCCTGGTCCCCAGGGAATTACGAGCAGTACTTC.